The 32 T cell receptor beta chains in this list originate from one sample, sequenced in a study of cytomegalovirus exposure and HLA in healthy donors. The PCR employed 60 Vbeta primers together with 13 Jbeta primers. Libraries were prepared by immunoSEQ multiplex PCR; TCRdb keeps only in-frame clonotypes and omits some of them. The table lists approximately 77,000 clones, 78% of them singletons. The sequenced material came from PBMCs. These receptors originate from a middle-aged man in good health and CMV-seronegative.

This clone was counted a single time. The rearrangement joins TRBV19 to TRBJ2-1, with TRBD2 as a possible D gene (5 bases). The germline V and J ends were trimmed by 2 bases and 6 bases, with 11 bases remaining between them. The CDR3 is made up of 14 amino acids. The V gene's germline CDR1 is LNHDA and CDR2 SQIVND (reference sequence). The DNA of the CDR3 is TGTGCCAGTAGTATATCCCGGACTGTCAATGAGCAGTTCTTC. Its protein product is CASSISRTVNEQFF.

For this clone: Other nucleotide sequences from this sample produce the same CDR3. The chain joins TRBV7-3 to TRBJ2-6; a weak D match, TRBD1 (6 bases). CDR1 SGHTA and CDR2 FQGTGA come from the germline V gene. The CDR3 extends over 17 amino acids. The V gene lost 6 bases and the J gene lost 4 bases, with 19 bases spanning the gap. The CDR3 nucleotides are TGTGCCAGCAGGTCGAACAGGGTTTCCTCCGGGGCCAACGTCCTGACTTTC. It is translated as CASRSNRVSSGANVLTF.

This chain connects TRBV19 to TRBJ2-7; 9 bases align to TRBD2. After removal of 3 bases from V and 3 bases from J, the junction contained 9 bases not matched to a gene. The length of the CDR3 is 16 residues. CDR1 and CDR2 from the germline V gene are LNHDA and SQIVND (reference sequence). The CDR3 nucleotides are TGTGCCAGTAGTATTGATCTAGCGGGGCCCCGCTACGAGCAGTACTTC. Translated: CASSIDLAGPRYEQYF. Together with reference TRBV19 and TRBJ2-7, the CDR3 gives the full variable domain: DGGITQSPKYLFRKEGQNVTLSCEQNLNHDAMYWYRQDPGQGLRLIYYSQIVNDFQKGDIAEGYSVSREKKESFPLTVTSAQKNPTAFYLCASSIDLAGPRYEQYFGPGTRLTVT.

This chain joins TRBV28 and TRBJ1-1, with D perhaps TRBD1 (5 bases). The CDR3 spans 14 residues. Germline values: CDR1 MDHEN, CDR2 SYDVKM. Trimming pared 8 bases from V and 0 bases from J, leaving 13 bases between. CDR3 in amino acids: CASLVGAMNTEAFF. As DNA, the CDR3 is TGTGCCAGCCTGGTAGGGGCCATGAACACTGAAGCTTTCTTT.

This clone was counted only a few times. The rearrangement uses TRBV5-4 and TRBJ1-1; D may be TRBD1 (5 bases). Germline CDR1 reads SGHNT; CDR2 reads YYREEE (reference sequence). The germline V and J ends were trimmed by 7 bases and 5 bases, with 18 bases remaining between them. The CDR3 has 14 residues. The CDR3 is CASLTGLKSTEAFF. CDR3 nucleotide sequence: TGTGCCAGCTTAACGGGACTCAAGTCGACTGAAGCTTTCTTT. The full variable domain, its missing parts supplied by reference TRBV5-4 and TRBJ1-1, is ETGVTQSPTHLIKTRGQQVTLRCSSQSGHNTVSWYQQALGQGPQFIFQYYREEENGRGNFPPRFSGLQFPNYSSELNVNALELDDSALYLCASLTGLKSTEAFFGQGTRLTVV.

The CDR3 sequence is CASSLAGGDEQYF. CDR3 DNA: TGTGCCAGCAGTTTAGCGGGAGGCGACGAGCAGTACTTC. This sequence joins TRBV5-4 and TRBJ2-7; 10 bases align to TRBD2. After removal of 5 bases from V and 5 bases from J, the junction contained 4 bases not matched to a gene. Germline V gene data show CDR1 as SGHNT and CDR2 as YYREEE (reference sequence). The CDR3 totals 13 residues.

DNA of the CDR3: TGTGCCAGCAGCTTAAGACAGGACAGGACTGAAGCTTTCTTT. Amino acids: CASSLRQDRTEAFF. This chain connects TRBV7-2 to TRBJ1-1, with TRBD1 matching over 7 bases. The trim removed 2 bases at V and 5 bases at J, leaving 5 bases unmatched. The germline V gene encodes CDR1 SGHTA and CDR2 FQGNSA. The CDR3 has 14 residues. Full variable domain (missing parts from reference TRBV7-2 and TRBJ1-1): GAGVSQSPSNKVTEKGKDVELRCDPISGHTALYWYRQSLGQGLEFLIYFQGNSAPDKSGLPSDRFSAERTGGSVSTLTIQRTQQEDSAVYLCASSLRQDRTEAFFGQGTRLTVV.

The rearrangement uses TRBV19 and TRBJ2-1, with no clear D. V shed 2 bases and J shed 2 bases, with 13 bases lying between them. The V gene's germline CDR1 is LNHDA and CDR2 SQIVND (reference sequence). The CDR3 is made up of 16 amino acids. The CDR3 protein is CASSISRASAYNEQFF. As DNA, the CDR3 is TGTGCCAGTAGTATAAGCAGAGCCAGCGCCTACAATGAGCAGTTCTTC.

The chain has TRBV5-1 and TRBJ1-2; a weak D match, TRBD1 (5 bases). Germline CDR1 reads SGHRS; CDR2 reads YFSETQ. The CDR3 loop spans 18 amino acids. V was clipped by 4 bases and J by 2 bases, with 24 bases between them. The CDR3 DNA follows: TGCGCCAGCAGCGTAACAGGATTCCCGATGCCAGGGAACTATGGCTACACCTTC. Translation gives CASSVTGFPMPGNYGYTF.

The chain joins TRBV7-8 to TRBJ2-1; maybe TRBD2 (5 bases). V lost 5 bases and J 10 bases, leaving 9 bases between the germline ends. Germline loops: CDR1 SGHVS, CDR2 FQNEAQ. This CDR3 contains 11 residues. The CDR3 DNA sequence: TGTGCCAGCAGCCGACTAATGGAGCAGTTCTTC. Translated, it gives CASSRLMEQFF.

The genes are TRBV6-1 and TRBJ1-5; the D is unclear. V lost 1 base and J 0 bases, leaving 7 bases between the germline ends. Germline CDR1 reads MNHNS; CDR2 reads SASEGT. The CDR3 contains 15 residues. As DNA, the CDR3 is TGTGCCAGCAGTGAAGAAGGCGGTAGCAATCAGCCCCAGCATTTT. Its protein product is CASSEEGGSNQPQHF.

This chain joins TRBV4-3 and TRBJ2-7; D is unresolved. This CDR3 spans 16 amino acids. The germline V gene has CDR1 LGHNA and CDR2 YSLEER. Deletions cut 1 base from V and 2 bases from J, with 15 bases between. The CDR3 DNA reads as TGCGCCAGCAGCCAAGTTGACGGGTACAACGCCTACGAGCAGTACTTC. Its translation: CASSQVDGYNAYEQYF.

The chain uses TRBV11-3 and TRBJ2-3; the match to TRBD1 covers 7 bases. The trim removed 7 bases at V and 4 bases at J, leaving 8 bases unmatched. The CDR3 totals 14 residues. The V gene's germline CDR1 is SGHNT and CDR2 YENEEA. The DNA of the CDR3 is TGTGCCAGCACCCGGGACAGAGGTTCAGATACGCAGTATTTT. Translating it yields CASTRDRGSDTQYF.

The V gene is TRBV6-1, the J gene TRBJ2-1; TRBD1 matches 8 bases. This CDR3 has 15 residues. Trimming at V came to 4 bases and at J to 0 bases, leaving 2 bases not matched to a gene. The germline V gene has CDR1 MNHNS and CDR2 SASEGT. The CDR3 loop is CASSAGQGSYNEQFF. DNA for the CDR3: TGTGCCAGCAGTGCCGGACAGGGCTCCTACAATGAGCAGTTCTTC.

V and J are TRBV9 and TRBJ2-7; 9 bases align to TRBD2. CDR3 length: 17 amino acids. Germline CDR1 SGDLS, CDR2 YYNGEE. The junction had 10 bases not matched to a gene; V was cut back by 3 bases and J by 0 bases. This chain's CDR3 is CASSGGTSRPYSYEQYF. Here the CDR3 DNA reads TGTGCCAGCAGCGGCGGGACTAGCAGACCATACTCCTACGAGCAGTACTTC.

The chain carries TRBV7-9 and TRBJ2-5; the match to TRBD1 covers 9 bases. This CDR3 spans 14 amino acids. The ends lost 4 bases at V and 5 bases at J; junction bases unmatched: 5. Germline V gives CDR1 SEHNR, CDR2 FQNEAQ (reference sequence). This CDR3 is CASSSTGGGETQYF. Here the CDR3 DNA reads TGTGCCAGCAGCTCCACAGGGGGCGGGGAGACCCAGTACTTC.

A few counts support this clone. This chain joins TRBV14 and TRBJ2-7, with D possibly TRBD2 on 6 matching bases. The CDR3 is made up of 13 amino acids. Trimming stripped 4 bases from V and 4 bases from J, with 11 bases between. Germline values: CDR1 SGHDN, CDR2 FVKESK. The CDR3 coding sequence is TGTGCCAGCAGCCCTCGGGACTCATACGAGCAGTACTTC. Protein product: CASSPRDSYEQYF.

This chain links TRBV5-1 with TRBJ2-1; 8 bases line up with TRBD1. Per the germline V gene, CDR1 is SGHRS and CDR2 is YFSETQ. The CDR3 contains 16 residues. V lost 0 bases and J lost 3; bases outside the gene matches: 5. This CDR3 reads CASSLVNRGDYNEQFF. The CDR3 DNA reads as TGCGCCAGCAGCTTGGTAAACAGGGGGGACTACAATGAGCAGTTCTTC.

The J gene is TRBJ2-7, the V gene TRBV19; TRBD2 agrees at 8 bases. The germline CDR1 and CDR2 sequences are LNHDA and SQIVND (reference sequence). This CDR3 spans 15 amino acids. After removal of 1 base from V and 5 bases from J, the junction contained 7 bases not matched to a gene. CDR3 residues: CASSIGTGGPNEQYF. CDR3 in DNA: TGTGCCAGTAGTATAGGGACGGGAGGGCCCAACGAGCAGTACTTC.

In DNA, the CDR3 is TGTGCCTGGAGGGGACAGGGAAGGAATGGCTACACCTTC. It is translated as CAWRGQGRNGYTF. The chain joins TRBV30 to TRBJ1-2; 9 bases agree with TRBD1. The CDR3 extends over 13 amino acids. The germline CDR1 and CDR2 sequences are GTSNPN and SVGIG (reference sequence). V shed 3 bases, J shed 6 bases, and the junction held 5 bases outside the gene matches. Using reference TRBV30 and TRBJ1-2 for the parts outside the CDR3, the full variable domain is SQTIHQWPATLVQPVGSPLSLECTVEGTSNPNLYWYRQAAGRGLQLLFYSVGIGQISSEVPQNLSASRPQDRQFILSSKKLLLSDSGFYLCAWRGQGRNGYTFGSGTRLTVV.

The chain links TRBV4-2 to TRBJ2-1; 10 bases fit TRBD1. The CDR3 has 16 amino acids. Trimming cost V 6 bases and J 5 bases; bases outside gene matches: 10. Germline V gene sequence: CDR1 LGHNA, CDR2 YNFKEQ. CDR3 sequence: CASSGSGTGVHNEQFF. The CDR3 DNA is TGTGCCAGCAGTGGGTCCGGGACAGGGGTTCACAATGAGCAGTTCTTC.

This sequence joins TRBV9 and TRBJ2-3; 10 bases agree with TRBD2. The V gene end was trimmed by 0 bases and the J gene end by 4 bases; junction bases not matched to a gene: 5. The CDR3 loop spans 16 amino acids. The germline gives CDR1 SGDLS, CDR2 YYNGEE. CDR3 amino acids: CASSVASGSRADTQYF. DNA of the CDR3: TGTGCCAGCAGCGTAGCTAGCGGGAGTAGGGCAGATACGCAGTATTTT.

This chain links TRBV6-1 with TRBJ1-5, with 7 bases aligning to TRBD1. This CDR3 spans 13 amino acids. The V gene end was trimmed by 5 bases and the J gene end by 7 bases; junction bases not matched to a gene: 5. Germline lookup yields CDR1 MNHNS and CDR2 SASEGT. The CDR3 is CASSQTGDQPQHF. DNA for the CDR3: TGTGCCAGCAGTCAAACAGGGGACCAGCCCCAGCATTTT.

The V call is TRBV15, the J call TRBJ1-4, with D possibly matching TRBD1 (6 bases). CDR1 and CDR2 (germline): LNHNV, YYDKDF (reference sequence). This CDR3 has 17 amino acids. V was cut by 5 bases and J by 8 bases, with 24 bases left in between. The CDR3 nucleotides read TGTGCCACCAGCTACAACCCCTCAGGGGTGAGCGGAGAAAAACTGTTTTTT. As protein: CATSYNPSGVSGEKLFF.

This chain connects TRBV6-6 to TRBJ2-5; TRBD2 aligns across 9 bases. From germline, CDR1 is MNHNY and CDR2 SVGAGI (reference sequence). The CDR3 consists of 15 residues. With V trimmed by 0 bases and J by 5 bases, 4 bases remained unmatched. The DNA for the CDR3 is TGTGCCAGCAGTTACTCGGGACTAGCCTTGGAGACCCAGTACTTC. It specifies CASSYSGLALETQYF.

This chain uses TRBV18 with TRBJ2-7, with a possible D match to TRBD1 (5 bases). CDR1 is KGHSH and CDR2 is LQKENI in the germline V gene. V shed 2 bases and J shed 0 bases, with 8 bases lying between them. This CDR3 region has 14 residues. The CDR3 DNA reads TGTGCCAGCTCACCAATTCAGGGCTCCTACGAGCAGTACTTC. Translated, it gives CASSPIQGSYEQYF.

As DNA, the CDR3 is TGTGCCAGCAGTTTAAATTCTCTTGGCTACACCTTC. This sequence encodes CASSLNSLGYTF. This chain links TRBV28 with TRBJ1-2; D remains unclear. Germline V gene sequence: CDR1 MDHEN, CDR2 SYDVKM. Trimming left V 2 bases short and J 7 bases short, with 8 bases between. The CDR3 extends over 12 amino acids.

The gene calls are TRBV7-9 and TRBJ2-1; a weak D match, TRBD2 (5 bases). The germline V and J ends were trimmed by 1 base and 6 bases, with 7 bases remaining between them. Germline-derived CDR1 and CDR2 are SEHNR and FQNEAQ (reference sequence). The CDR3 is 13 residues long. The CDR3 DNA reads TGTGCCAGCAGCTTAGGAGGGCTCAATGAGCAGTTCTTC. This gives the protein CASSLGGLNEQFF.

The rearrangement links TRBV6-5 to TRBJ2-5; no reliable D call. The germline V gene encodes CDR1 MNHEY and CDR2 SVGAGI. The V gene lost 7 bases and the J gene lost 1 base, with 10 bases spanning the gap. The CDR3 is 13 residues long. The CDR3 region has the DNA TGTGCCAGCACCGTCCCCGGCCAAGAGACCCAGTACTTC. Encoded protein: CASTVPGQETQYF.

V usage is TRBV4-1 and J usage is TRBJ2-7, with D perhaps TRBD2 (5 bases). Germline CDR1 is MGHRA and CDR2 is YSYEKL. Trimming left V 0 bases short and J 2 bases short, with 14 bases between. The CDR3 loop spans 16 amino acids. CDR3 in amino acids: CASSQEDWAPTYEQYF. The DNA of the CDR3 is TGCGCCAGCAGCCAAGAGGACTGGGCCCCTACCTACGAGCAGTACTTC.

The gene calls are TRBV11-2 and TRBJ2-1; TRBD2 agrees at 13 bases. The V gene's germline CDR1 is SGHAT and CDR2 FQNNGV. This CDR3 has 16 residues. V shed 5 bases and J 9 bases; nucleotides not matched to a gene: 10. CDR3 bases: TGTGCCAGCAGCGCTTTACTAGCGGGAGGGCTAGGTGAGCAGTTCTTC. It encodes CASSALLAGGLGEQFF.

The chain has TRBV11-2 and TRBJ2-5, with a tentative D call TRBD2 (6 bases). Germline V gives CDR1 SGHAT, CDR2 FQNNGV. Trimming pared 6 bases from V and 4 bases from J, leaving 15 bases between. The CDR3 spans 14 residues. In nucleotides, the CDR3 is TGTGCCAGCAGTACGGGACTGGTGGGAGAGACCCAGTACTTC. It yields the protein CASSTGLVGETQYF.